The rows below give T cell receptor beta chains drawn from one sample of a study of blood T cell repertoires in COVID-19. Clones were sequenced by immunoSEQ multiplex PCR, and TCRdb holds only the in-frame ones, with some missing. The repertoire holds some 160,000 clones, 85% to 90% seen once, with 2.5% to 3.5% in the top ten. The specimen sequenced was peripheral blood. These receptor sequences come from a woman between 55 and 75 years old with active COVID-19. Both conserved end residues are part of each CDR3. Fields, in order: clone size, J gene, D gene, V gene, CDR3 DNA, CDR3 protein. The D gene is left open where the match is weak. Clone size appears in some rows only: once, few, many, or a class for an expanded clone.

clone size: .; J gene: TRBJ1-4; D gene: TRBD1; V gene: TRBV6-1; CDR3 DNA: TGTGCCAGCAGTGATGGACAGGGGGCTGTTCTTTATGAAAAACTGTTTTTT; CDR3 protein: CASSDGQGAVLYEKLFF
clone size: .; J gene: TRBJ2-2; D gene: TRBD1; V gene: TRBV5-1; CDR3 DNA: TGCGCCAGCAGCGGGGGACAGGGAGTTACCGGGGAGCTGTTTTTT; CDR3 protein: CASSGGQGVTGELFF
clone size: .; J gene: TRBJ1-2; D gene: .; V gene: TRBV2; CDR3 DNA: TGTGCCAGCAGTGGCAGCGGCGCTGCGAGCTATGGCTACACCTTC; CDR3 protein: CASSGSGAASYGYTF
clone size: .; J gene: TRBJ1-1; D gene: .; V gene: TRBV18; CDR3 DNA: TGTGCCAGCTCACCAACGCAGGGGACGAACACTGAAGCTTTCTTT; CDR3 protein: CASSPTQGTNTEAFF
clone size: .; J gene: TRBJ2-7; D gene: TRBD1; V gene: TRBV9; CDR3 DNA: TGTGCCAGCAGTGGTCAGGGGGCCTACGAGCAGTACTTC; CDR3 protein: CASSGQGAYEQYF
clone size: .; J gene: TRBJ2-3; D gene: .; V gene: TRBV29-1; CDR3 DNA: TGCAGCGTTGGAGCGTTGCGGGCCCTCACAGATACGCAGTATTTT; CDR3 protein: CSVGALRALTDTQYF
clone size: .; J gene: TRBJ1-2; D gene: .; V gene: TRBV7-9; CDR3 DNA: TGTGCCAGCAGCCGTGACTCGACCGGGCGGGGTGGCTACACCTTC; CDR3 protein: CASSRDSTGRGGYTF
clone size: .; J gene: TRBJ2-7; D gene: .; V gene: TRBV27; CDR3 DNA: TGTGCCAGCAGGCAAACCGGGACATGGACCTACGAGCAGTACTTC; CDR3 protein: CASRQTGTWTYEQYF
clone size: once; J gene: TRBJ1-4; D gene: TRBD1; V gene: TRBV5-1; CDR3 DNA: TGCGCCAGCAGCATAGCGACAGGGCTAAGGGAAAAACTGTTTTTT; CDR3 protein: CASSIATGLREKLFF
clone size: .; J gene: TRBJ2-7; D gene: .; V gene: TRBV10-3; CDR3 DNA: TGTGCCATCAGCGACTCGACTAGTGTGGCCTACGAGCAGTACTTC; CDR3 protein: CAISDSTSVAYEQYF
clone size: .; J gene: TRBJ2-7; D gene: TRBD2; V gene: TRBV4-3; CDR3 DNA: TGCGCCAGCAGCCAAGAAGTCGGACTAGCGGGAGCGGGGGAGCAGTACTTC; CDR3 protein: CASSQEVGLAGAGEQYF
clone size: .; J gene: TRBJ2-7; D gene: TRBD1; V gene: TRBV25-1; CDR3 DNA: TGTGCCAGCGAGGGGCAGGACAGGGGGTCCTACGAGCAGTACTTC; CDR3 protein: CASEGQDRGSYEQYF
clone size: .; J gene: TRBJ2-5; D gene: TRBD2; V gene: TRBV6-5; CDR3 DNA: TGTGCCAGCAGTACTGGGACTAAACAGACCCAGTACTTC; CDR3 protein: CASSTGTKQTQYF
clone size: few; J gene: TRBJ1-5; D gene: .; V gene: TRBV19; CDR3 DNA: TGTGCCAGTAGTAGGGGACTGGCGAGCAATCAGCCCCAGCATTTT; CDR3 protein: CASSRGLASNQPQHF
clone size: .; J gene: TRBJ2-2; D gene: TRBD1; V gene: TRBV7-9; CDR3 DNA: TGTGCCAGCAGCTCCGGACAGGTCGGCACCGGGGAGCTGTTTTTT; CDR3 protein: CASSSGQVGTGELFF
clone size: few; J gene: TRBJ1-2; D gene: TRBD1; V gene: TRBV7-2; CDR3 DNA: TGTGCCAGCAGCTTAGGGACAGGCTATGGCTACACCTTC; CDR3 protein: CASSLGTGYGYTF
clone size: .; J gene: TRBJ1-1; D gene: TRBD1; V gene: TRBV14; CDR3 DNA: TGTGCCAGCAGCCAAGAGGAGACAGGGTCGTTGGGCACTGAAGCTTTCTTT; CDR3 protein: CASSQEETGSLGTEAFF
clone size: .; J gene: TRBJ2-2; D gene: TRBD2; V gene: TRBV9; CDR3 DNA: TGTGCCAGCAGCTCGGGGTTAGCGGGAGTTTTCGCCGGGGAGCTGTTTTTT; CDR3 protein: CASSSGLAGVFAGELFF
clone size: .; J gene: TRBJ1-6; D gene: .; V gene: TRBV7-6; CDR3 DNA: TGTGCCAGCAGCTGGAGGCCGCAGAAAAATTCACCCCTCCACTTT; CDR3 protein: CASSWRPQKNSPLHF
clone size: .; J gene: TRBJ1-1; D gene: .; V gene: TRBV18; CDR3 DNA: TGTGCCAGCTCACTCGACACGAACACTGAAGCTTTCTTT; CDR3 protein: CASSLDTNTEAFF
clone size: .; J gene: TRBJ2-7; D gene: TRBD2; V gene: TRBV6-2/TRBV6-3; CDR3 DNA: TGTGCCAGCAGCCTTTGGGAGCGGGAGGCCGAGCAGTACTTC; CDR3 protein: CASSLWEREAEQYF
clone size: .; J gene: TRBJ2-7; D gene: TRBD1; V gene: TRBV15; CDR3 DNA: TGTGCCACCAGCAGGAGAAGGGACAGCTACTCTACGGAGCAGTACTTC; CDR3 protein: CATSRRRDSYSTEQYF
clone size: .; J gene: TRBJ2-7; D gene: TRBD1; V gene: TRBV5-4; CDR3 DNA: TGTGCCAGCAGCTTTAAACAGGGGACACCCTACGAGCAGTACTTC; CDR3 protein: CASSFKQGTPYEQYF
clone size: .; J gene: TRBJ1-5; D gene: .; V gene: TRBV6-6; CDR3 DNA: TGTGCCGCCGGGGGGGGCAATCAGCCCCAGCATTTT; CDR3 protein: CAAGGGNQPQHF
clone size: .; J gene: TRBJ2-7; D gene: .; V gene: TRBV7-2; CDR3 DNA: TGTGCCAGCAGCCCCGCGAGGCCTCCGAGCTCCTACGAGCAGTACTTC; CDR3 protein: CASSPARPPSSYEQYF
clone size: .; J gene: TRBJ2-4; D gene: .; V gene: TRBV3-1/TRBV3-2; CDR3 DNA: TGTGCCAGCAGCCCATCAGGGGTTAGGGAAAACATTCAGTACTTC; CDR3 protein: CASSPSGVRENIQYF
clone size: .; J gene: TRBJ1-5; D gene: .; V gene: TRBV28; CDR3 DNA: TGTGCCAGCAGTTTATATGCCCCCTGGTTCAGTTATAGCAATCAGCCCCAGCATTTT; CDR3 protein: CASSLYAPWFSYSNQPQHF
clone size: .; J gene: TRBJ2-7; D gene: TRBD1; V gene: TRBV25-1; CDR3 DNA: TGTGCCAGCGTCGACAGGGGACACGAGCAGTACTTC; CDR3 protein: CASVDRGHEQYF